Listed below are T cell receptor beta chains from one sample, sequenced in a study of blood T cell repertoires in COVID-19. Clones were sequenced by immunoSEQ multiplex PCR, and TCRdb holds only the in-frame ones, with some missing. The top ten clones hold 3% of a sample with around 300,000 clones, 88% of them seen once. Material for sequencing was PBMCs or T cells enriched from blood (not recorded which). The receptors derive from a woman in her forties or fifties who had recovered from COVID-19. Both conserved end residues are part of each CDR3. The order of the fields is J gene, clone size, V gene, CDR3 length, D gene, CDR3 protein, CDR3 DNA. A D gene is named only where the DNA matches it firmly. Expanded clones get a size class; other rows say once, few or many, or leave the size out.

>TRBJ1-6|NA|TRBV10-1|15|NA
CASSESRQGLSPLHF
TGCGCCAGCAGTGAGTCGCGGCAGGGATTATCACCCCTCCACTTT
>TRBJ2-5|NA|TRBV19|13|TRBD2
CATELAGAKTQYF
TGTGCCACGGAACTAGCGGGAGCAAAGACCCAGTACTTC
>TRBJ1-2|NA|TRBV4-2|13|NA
CASSQDINYGYTF
TGTGCCAGCAGCCAAGATATTAACTATGGCTACACCTTC
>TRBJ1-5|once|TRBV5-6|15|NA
CASSFYTANYQPQHF
TGTGCCAGCAGCTTCTACACAGCCAACTATCAGCCCCAGCATTTT
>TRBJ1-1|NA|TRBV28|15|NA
CASSFISGGNTEAFF
TGTGCCAGCAGTTTCATATCTGGAGGGAACACTGAAGCTTTCTTT
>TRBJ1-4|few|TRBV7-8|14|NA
CASSLGRTGEKLFF
TGTGCCAGCAGCCTGGGGAGGACGGGAGAAAAACTGTTTTTT
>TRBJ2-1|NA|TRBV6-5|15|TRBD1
CASSYPGTGPFRQFF
TGTGCCAGCAGTTACCCAGGGACAGGGCCTTTCCGGCAGTTCTTC
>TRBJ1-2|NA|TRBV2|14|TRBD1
CASSGQGADYGYTF
TGTGCCAGCAGTGGACAGGGGGCGGACTATGGCTACACCTTC
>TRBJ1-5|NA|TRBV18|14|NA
CASSNGHSNQPQHF
TGTGCCAGCTCTAACGGTCATAGCAATCAGCCCCAGCATTTT
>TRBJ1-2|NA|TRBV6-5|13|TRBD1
CASGEQGNYGYTF
TGTGCCAGCGGGGAACAGGGGAACTATGGCTACACCTTC
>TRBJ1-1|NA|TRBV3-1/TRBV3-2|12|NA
CASSQRDTEAFF
TGTGCCAGCAGCCAGAGGGATACTGAAGCTTTCTTT
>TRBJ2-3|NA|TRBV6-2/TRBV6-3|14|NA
CASSYPLGTDTQYF
TGTGCCAGCAGTTACCCCCTCGGGACAGATACGCAGTATTTT
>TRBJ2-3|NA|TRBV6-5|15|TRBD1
CAIHPPGQRTDTQYF
TGTGCCATACATCCACCGGGACAGAGAACAGATACGCAGTATTTT
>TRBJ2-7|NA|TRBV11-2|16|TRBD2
CASSLATSVTSYEQYF
TGTGCCAGCAGCTTAGCTACTAGCGTGACCTCCTACGAGCAGTACTTC
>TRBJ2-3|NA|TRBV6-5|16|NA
CASSYSSSAARDTQYF
TGTGCCAGCAGTTACTCCTCTTCTGCCGCTCGGGATACGCAGTATTTT
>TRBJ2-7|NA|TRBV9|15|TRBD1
CASSQGTGNYYEQYF
TGTGCCAGCAGCCAGGGGACAGGGAATTACTACGAGCAGTACTTC
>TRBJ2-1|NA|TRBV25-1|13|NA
CASSDIYYNEQFF
TGTGCCAGCAGTGATATTTACTACAATGAGCAGTTCTTC
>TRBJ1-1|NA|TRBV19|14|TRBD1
CASSRQDRVTEAFF
TGTGCCAGTAGTCGACAAGACAGGGTCACTGAAGCTTTCTTT
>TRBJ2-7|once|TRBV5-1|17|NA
CASSASLLQSTSYEQYF
TGCGCCAGCAGCGCTAGTCTTCTCCAATCCACCTCCTACGAGCAGTACTTC
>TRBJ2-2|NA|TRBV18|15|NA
CASSQGTGRTGELFF
TGTGCCAGCTCACAGGGAACAGGGCGGACCGGGGAGCTGTTTTTT
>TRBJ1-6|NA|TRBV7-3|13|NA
CASSLIPDSPLHF
TGTGCCAGCAGCTTAATCCCCGATTCACCCCTCCACTTT
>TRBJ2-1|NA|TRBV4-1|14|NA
CASSLSWGDNEQFF
TGCGCCAGCAGCCTCTCTTGGGGGGACAATGAGCAGTTCTTC
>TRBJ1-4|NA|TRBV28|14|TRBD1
CASSPGGSVEKLFF
TGTGCCAGCAGTCCAGGGGGCTCGGTTGAAAAACTGTTTTTT
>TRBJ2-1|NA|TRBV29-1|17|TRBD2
CSVTVVKREGAINEQFF
TGCAGCGTTACTGTAGTTAAGCGGGAGGGCGCTATCAATGAGCAGTTCTTC
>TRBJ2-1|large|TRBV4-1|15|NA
CASSRTQEPYNEQFF
TGCGCCAGCAGCCGGACACAGGAGCCCTACAATGAGCAGTTCTTC
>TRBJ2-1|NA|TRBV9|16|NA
CASSVGGTLTYNEQFF
TGTGCCAGCAGCGTAGGAGGGACACTAACCTACAATGAGCAGTTCTTC
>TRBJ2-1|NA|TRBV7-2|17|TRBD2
CASSPEVGGSSYNEQFF
TGTGCCAGCAGCCCGGAGGTCGGGGGGTCATCCTACAATGAGCAGTTCTTC
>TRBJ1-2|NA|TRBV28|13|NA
CASSPTGFYGYTF
TGTGCCAGCAGCCCAACAGGGTTCTATGGCTACACCTTC
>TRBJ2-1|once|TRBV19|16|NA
CASSRGNQGRSYEQFF
TGTGCCAGTAGTCGGGGGAACCAGGGTCGTAGCTATGAGCAGTTCTTC
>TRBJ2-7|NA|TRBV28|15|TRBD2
CASSPGGTSWYEQYF
TGTGCCAGCAGTCCCGGGGGGACTAGCTGGTACGAGCAGTACTTC
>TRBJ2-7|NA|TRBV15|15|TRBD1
CATSLPGQGIFGQYF
TGTGCCACCAGCTTACCGGGACAGGGGATTTTCGGGCAGTACTTC
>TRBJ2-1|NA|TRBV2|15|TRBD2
CASSGSSGSSSEQFF
TGTGCCAGCAGTGGGTCTAGCGGGAGTAGTAGTGAGCAGTTCTTC
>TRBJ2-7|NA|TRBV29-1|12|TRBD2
CSVGEGSYEQYF
TGCAGCGTTGGGGAGGGTTCCTACGAGCAGTACTTC
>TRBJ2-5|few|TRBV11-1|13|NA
CASSGQPEETQYF
TGTGCCAGCAGCGGACAGCCCGAAGAGACCCAGTACTTC
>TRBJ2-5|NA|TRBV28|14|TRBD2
CASATSGAQETQYF
TGTGCCAGCGCCACTAGCGGAGCCCAAGAGACCCAGTACTTC
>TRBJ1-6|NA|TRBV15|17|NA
CATSRNIGASGNSPLHF
TGTGCCACCAGCAGAAACATAGGGGCAAGTGGTAATTCACCCCTCCACTTT
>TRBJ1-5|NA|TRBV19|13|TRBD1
CASRTGFNQPQHF
TGTGCCAGCAGGACAGGGTTCAATCAGCCCCAGCATTTT
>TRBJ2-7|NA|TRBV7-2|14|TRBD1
CASSLWQGADEQYF
TGTGCCAGCAGCTTATGGCAGGGGGCAGACGAGCAGTACTTC
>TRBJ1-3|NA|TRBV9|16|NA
CASSVAQGSSGNTIYF
TGTGCCAGCAGCGTAGCACAGGGATCCTCTGGAAACACCATATATTTT
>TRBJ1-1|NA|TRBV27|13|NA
CASSLSRNTEAFF
TGTGCCAGCAGTTTATCGCGGAACACTGAAGCTTTCTTT
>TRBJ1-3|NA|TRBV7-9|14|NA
CASSPIGRGNTIYF
TGTGCCAGCAGCCCAATTGGGAGGGGAAACACCATATATTTT
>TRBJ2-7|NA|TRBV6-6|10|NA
CASSKGEQYF
TGTGCCAGCAGTAAGGGGGAGCAGTACTTC
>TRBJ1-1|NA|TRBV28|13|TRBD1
CATQTGGGVGAFF
TGTGCCACCCAAACAGGGGGCGGAGTAGGGGCTTTCTTT
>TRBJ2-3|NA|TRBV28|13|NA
CASSVQGTDTQYF
TGTGCCAGCAGCGTCCAGGGGACAGATACGCAGTATTTT
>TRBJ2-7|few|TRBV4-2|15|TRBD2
CASSQVLAGDYEQYF
TGTGCCAGCAGCCAAGTCCTAGCGGGCGACTACGAGCAGTACTTC
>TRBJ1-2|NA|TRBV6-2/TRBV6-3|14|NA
CASSSRVSDYGYTF
TGTGCCAGCAGTTCCCGGGTATCAGACTATGGCTACACCTTC
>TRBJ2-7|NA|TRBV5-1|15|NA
CASSLPRDSYYEQYF
TGCGCCAGCAGCTTGCCCCGTGACTCTTACTACGAGCAGTACTTC
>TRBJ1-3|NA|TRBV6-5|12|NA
CASSSPEATIYF
TGTGCCAGCAGCTCCCCGGAGGCCACCATATATTTT